This TCR beta chain was documented in a study of blood T cell repertoires in COVID-19. As for the study in general: T cells, B-cell-depleted T cells, or PBMCs provided the cDNA or gDNA that served as material.

Enrolled through a virtual design, the participants were between roughly 18 and 89 years of age and came from about two dozen US areas. Membership in each cohort depended on participant-reported clinical history. In the original workflow: The assay estimated nucleated cells by amplifying reference gene primers. Measured with immunoSEQ multiplex PCR; TCRdb has only the in-frame clones, and not every one. D and trimming were read from the DNA, whereas the V and J calls and clone size are those reported in that table. The sample holds about 200,000 clones, about 84% seen once. Sample: PBMCs or T cells enriched from blood (not recorded which). The TCR comes from a man aged 35 to 55 with acute COVID-19.

DNA for the CDR3: TGTGCCAGCAGCCAACTAGCGGGAGTCCACGAGCAGTACTTC. Residues: CASSQLAGVHEQYF. The chain combines TRBV14 with TRBJ2-7; 10 nucleotides match TRBD2. The germline CDR1 and CDR2 sequences are SGHDN and FVKESK. V shed 2 bases, J shed 5 bases, and the junction held 3 bases outside the gene matches. The CDR3 has 14 residues.